The sequence of this T cell receptor beta chain was determined in a study of HIV-infected children after antiretroviral therapy interruption. This clonotype was observed at least ten times. The TCR library was built from RNA with a 3' RACE protocol and unique molecular identifiers. Via MiXCR, TCRdb re-called the 3' RACE reads, giving one row per CDR3 protein. The table shows fewer than 100,000 distinct CDR3 sequences, with 5.5% to 8.5% occurring only once. Treatment specified: PENTA 11 planned treatment interruption arm or continuous ART arm. This TCR was sampled from a pool of human donors with HIV. The input for sequencing was CD45RA+ CD4+ T cells from PBMCs, pooled from several time points, taken from a donor given antiretroviral therapy, either interrupted or continuous. Subset specified: naive CD4+ CD45RA+ CD45RO- T cells.

Written as DNA, the CDR3 is TGTGCCAGCAGTGACTCGGCTAGCGGTACTCAGTACTTC. The encoded protein is CASSDSASGTQYF. The chain recombines TRBV6-4 with TRBJ2-4, with 7 bases identical to TRBD2. V was pared by 0 bases and J by 12 bases, with 5 bases of the junction left unmatched. The CDR3 extends over 13 amino acids. Germline CDR1 reads MRHNA; CDR2 reads SNTAGT.